The T cell receptor (beta chain) described here comes from a study of cytomegalovirus exposure and HLA in healthy donors. A remark on this clone: No antigen is known for it.

V lost 2 bases to trimming and J lost 7 bases, with 16 bases between them. The V gene's germline CDR1 is SGHTA and CDR2 FQGNSA. CDR3 length equals 15 residues. Study-wide results and caveats: TCR beta sequences numbering 16,951 were associated with HLA alleles at 0.05 false discovery rate in a later analysis. Donors were assumed by presence/absence analyses to have roughly uniform sequencing depth.

The PCR ran on 60 Vbeta and 13 Jbeta primers. Method: immunoSEQ multiplex PCR; TCRdb's copy keeps in-frame clones and lacks some. The data contain more than 150,000 clones, approximately 80% of them singletons. The chain combines TRBV7-2 with TRBJ2-3; tentatively, D is TRBD2 (6 bases). The receptor's source is a woman between 45 and 65 years old in good health and CMV-seropositive. Sequencing used PBMCs. CDR3 sequence: CASSLIPGSANTQYF. In nucleotides, the CDR3 is TGTGCCAGCAGCTTAATCCCCGGGAGTGCTAATACGCAGTATTTT.